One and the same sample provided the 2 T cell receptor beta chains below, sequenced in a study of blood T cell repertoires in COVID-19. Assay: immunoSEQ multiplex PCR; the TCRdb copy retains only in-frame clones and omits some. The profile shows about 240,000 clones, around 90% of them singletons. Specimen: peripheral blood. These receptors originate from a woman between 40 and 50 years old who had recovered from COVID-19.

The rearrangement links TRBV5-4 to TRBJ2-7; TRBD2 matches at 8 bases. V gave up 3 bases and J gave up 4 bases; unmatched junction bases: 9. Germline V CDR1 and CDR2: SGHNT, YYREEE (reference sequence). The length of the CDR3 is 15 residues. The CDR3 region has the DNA TGTGCCAGCAGCTCGACCGGGACTAGAGGGTACGAGCAGTACTTC. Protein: CASSSTGTRGYEQYF.

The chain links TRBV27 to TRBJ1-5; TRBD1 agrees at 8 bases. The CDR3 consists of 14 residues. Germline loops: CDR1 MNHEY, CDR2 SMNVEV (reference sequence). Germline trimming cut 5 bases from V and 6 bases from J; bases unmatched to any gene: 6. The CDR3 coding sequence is TGTGCCAGCAGTCCAGGGGGCGCGGTTCAGCCCCAGCATTTT. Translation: CASSPGGAVQPQHF.